These 14 T cell receptor beta chains were all obtained from the same sample, sequenced in a study of sequential checkpoint blockade in melanoma. Noted treatment: randomized to nivolumab then ipilimumab (arm A) or the reverse (arm B). TCRdb keeps only in-frame clones here, not all; method: immunoSEQ multiplex PCR. The data contain some 18,000 clones, 73% of them singletons. The sample consisted of tumor tissue (inferred from file names), taken from a patient given nivolumab and ipilimumab in sequence. The receptors derive from a human donor with melanoma.

The rearrangement joins TRBV14 to TRBJ1-2, with D hard to call. The CDR3 covers 14 residues. Germline-derived CDR1 and CDR2 are SGHDN and FVKESK. V lost 0 bases to trimming and J lost 5 bases, with 10 bases between them. The CDR3 bases are TGTGCCAGCAGCCAAGATTCAGGATTGTATGGCTACACCTTC. This sequence encodes CASSQDSGLYGYTF. The full variable domain, its missing parts supplied by reference TRBV14 and TRBJ1-2, is EAGVTQFPSHSVIEKGQTVTLRCDPISGHDNLYWYRRVMGKEIKFLLHFVKESKQDESGMPNNRFLAERTGGTYSTLKVQPAELEDSGVYFCASSQDSGLYGYTFGSGTRLTVV.

This sequence joins TRBV19 and TRBJ1-1, with D uncertain. Per the germline V gene, CDR1 is LNHDA and CDR2 is SQIVND (reference sequence). Trimming took off 5 bases at V and 1 base at J, with 17 bases between the two ends. The CDR3 loop spans 16 amino acids. DNA of the CDR3: TGTGCCAGTAGTCCGATCTCGGACCTAGAGAACACTGAAGCTTTCTTT. Its translation: CASSPISDLENTEAFF.

The chain couples TRBV6-7 to TRBJ2-7, with a possible D match to TRBD2 (5 bases). TRBV6-7 is an ORF, and what it does is uncertain. V was clipped by 10 bases and J by 6 bases, with 13 bases between them. This CDR3 is 11 amino acids long. This CDR3 is CATRKAVEQYF. In DNA form, the CDR3 reads TGTGCCACCCGAAAAGCGGTCGAGCAGTACTTC.

This clone was seen a single time. An end of the junction does not agree with germline; a read error may underlie this. The chain has TRBV10-2 and TRBJ2-1, with no clear D. CDR3 length: 16 amino acids. Looked up from germline, CDR1 is WSHSY and CDR2 is SAAADI. CDR3 bases: TGCGCCATCAGTGATTCTGCGTTGAAGGCCTACAATGAGCAGTTCTTC. Amino acid sequence: CAISDSALKAYNEQFF.

V and J are TRBV7-6 and TRBJ2-5; TRBD2 might be the D (7 bases). The CDR3 is 15 residues long. V lost 5 bases and J 5 bases, leaving 18 bases between the germline ends. From germline, CDR1 is SGHVS and CDR2 FNYEAQ. CDR3 in DNA: TGTGCCAGCAGCCAAGTAAAGGGGGAGGGGGAGACCCAGTACTTC. Residues: CASSQVKGEGETQYF.

The gene calls are TRBV7-5 and TRBJ1-1; the D call of TRBD1 is as the table states it, not checked on the DNA. TRBV7-5 is labeled a pseudogene. CDR3 length: 15 amino acids. The CDR3 protein is CASSKTGGLDTEAFF. CDR3 DNA: TGTGCCAGCAGCAAAACAGGGGGCCTCGACACTGAAGCTTTCTTT.

This clone occurred a few times. The rearrangement uses TRBV5-1 and TRBJ2-3; D is possibly TRBD1 (5 bases). Germline V CDR1 and CDR2: SGHRS, YFSETQ. The CDR3 is 14 amino acids. V was clipped by 0 bases and J by 3 bases, with 8 bases between them. CDR3 bases: TGCGCCAGCAGCTTGGAGGGGTTGACAGATACGCAGTATTTT. It encodes CASSLEGLTDTQYF.

This clone was observed a few times. CDR3 amino acids: CASNQWGSGANVLTF. CDR3 DNA sequence: TGTGCCAGCAATCAGTGGGGAAGCGGGGCCAACGTCCTGACTTTC. The chain has TRBV7-6 and TRBJ2-6; D is undetermined. The V gene's germline CDR1 is SGHVS and CDR2 FNYEAQ. The CDR3 is 15 amino acids. V lost 7 bases, J lost 4 bases, and 14 bases lay in between.

J is TRBJ2-7 and V is TRBV7-1, with 9 bases matching TRBD1. TRBV7-1 is filed as an ORF, its function uncertain. The CDR3 extends over 13 amino acids. The V and J ends lost 4 bases and 5 bases, in that order; junction bases with no gene match: 3. The CDR3 protein is CASSYGTGNEQYF. As DNA, the CDR3 is TGTGCCAGCAGCTATGGGACAGGGAACGAGCAGTACTTC.

The chain joins TRBV6-8 to TRBJ2-2; TRBD1 aligns across 8 bases. The germline CDR1 and CDR2 sequences are MNHGY and SAAAGT. The CDR3 length is 18 residues. Losses at the gene ends were 8 bases for V and 5 bases for J; bases not matched to a gene: 19. The CDR3 nucleotides are TGTGCCAGCGCTCTTCCCTGGGGGGCAGGGGGCTGGACCGGGGAGCTGTTTTTT. Protein sequence: CASALPWGAGGWTGELFF.

This clone was detected once. The chain is built from TRBV28 and TRBJ2-2, with TRBD2 matching over 11 bases. Germline values: CDR1 MDHEN, CDR2 SYDVKM. V trimming: 3 bases; J trimming: 1 base; junction bases outside the gene matches: 10. The CDR3 has 19 amino acids. DNA for the CDR3: TGTGCCAGCAGTTTTCTGGCCGCTAGCGGGGGGTTGAACACCGGGGAGCTGTTTTTT. It encodes CASSFLAASGGLNTGELFF.

The chain joins TRBV7-1 to TRBJ1-2; no reliable D call. TRBV7-1 is labeled an ORF, and its function is uncertain. The V and J ends lost 4 bases and 5 bases respectively, with 14 bases between them. This CDR3 is built from 14 residues. The CDR3 protein is CASSLYPGYYGYTF. The CDR3 DNA reads TGTGCCAGCAGCTTGTATCCGGGCTATTATGGCTACACCTTC.

The V call is TRBV18, the J call TRBJ2-3, with 7 bases matching TRBD2. Germline CDR1 KGHSH, CDR2 LQKENI. V lost 2 bases to trimming and J lost 3 bases; unmatched junction nucleotides: 8. The CDR3 runs 16 residues. The CDR3 loop reads CASSPSTGEGTDTQYF. For the CDR3, the DNA is TGTGCCAGCTCACCATCAACGGGGGAGGGGACAGATACGCAGTATTTT.

The V call is TRBV6-8, the J call TRBJ2-5; possible D gene TRBD2, 5 bases. V was trimmed by 5 bases and J by 4 bases, leaving 17 bases between them. This CDR3 is built from 15 residues. CDR1 is MNHGY, CDR2 SAAAGT, per germline. This chain's CDR3 is CASSGPSGVGETQYF. As DNA, the CDR3 is TGTGCCAGCAGTGGTCCCTCCGGGGTAGGAGAGACCCAGTACTTC.